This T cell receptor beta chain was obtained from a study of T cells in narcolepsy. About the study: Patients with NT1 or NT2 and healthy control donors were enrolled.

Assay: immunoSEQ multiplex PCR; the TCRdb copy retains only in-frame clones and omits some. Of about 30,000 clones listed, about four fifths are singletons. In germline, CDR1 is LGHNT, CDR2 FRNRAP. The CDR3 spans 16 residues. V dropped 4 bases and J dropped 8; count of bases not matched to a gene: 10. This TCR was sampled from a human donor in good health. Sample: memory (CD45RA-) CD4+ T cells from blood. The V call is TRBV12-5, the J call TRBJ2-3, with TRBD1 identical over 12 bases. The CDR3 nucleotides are TGTGCTAGTGGTTCACCACGGGACAGGGGGCTTACTACGCAGTATTTT. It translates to CASGSPRDRGLTTQYF.